The 30 T cell receptor beta chains below come from one sample, sequenced in a study of T cell changes during pregnancy in multiple sclerosis. The table came from immunoSEQ multiplex PCR; TCRdb's copy has only in-frame clones and leaves some out. The sample has 70,000 or so clones; about nine tenths are singletons. The material was CD4+ T cells from peripheral blood mononuclear cells, obtained after pregnancy. The receptor source for this set is a female donor with multiple sclerosis, enrolled in a pregnancy study.

The rearrangement joins TRBV23-1 to TRBJ2-5, with D hard to call. TRBV23-1 is known as an ORF, though its function is uncertain. Trimming shortened V by 7 bases and J by 4 bases, and 10 bases separated the two germline ends. The length of the CDR3 is 12 residues. The DNA of the CDR3 is TGCGCCAGCATAAGCTTCGGAGAGACCCAGTACTTC. Residues: CASISFGETQYF.

The chain joins TRBV5-4 to TRBJ2-2; the match to TRBD2 covers 8 bases. The germline CDR1 and CDR2 sequences are SGHNT and YYREEE (reference sequence). This CDR3 comprises 14 residues. Trimming took 5 bases from V and 6 from J; bases not matched to a gene: 6. The DNA for the CDR3 is TGTGCCAGCAGGAGCGGGAGCGGGGCCGGGGAGCTGTTTTTT. Its protein product is CASRSGSGAGELFF.

This sequence joins TRBV5-1 and TRBJ2-3, with D hard to call. The CDR3 consists of 14 residues. Germline loops: CDR1 SGHRS, CDR2 YFSETQ. Trimming cost V 4 bases and J 1 base, with 10 bases left between them. This chain's CDR3 is CASSPWQGTDTQYF. CDR3 in DNA: TGCGCCAGCAGCCCCTGGCAAGGCACAGATACGCAGTATTTT.

The rearrangement links TRBV10-3 to TRBJ2-1; 8 bases are a match to TRBD2. This CDR3 is built from 14 residues. Germline CDR1 and CDR2: ENHRY and SYGVKD. J was trimmed by 7 bases and V by 2 bases; bases with no gene match: 4. CDR3 sequence: CAISEPGGPNEQFF. Written as DNA, the CDR3 is TGTGCCATCAGTGAGCCGGGGGGGCCGAATGAGCAGTTCTTC.

The V gene is TRBV2, the J gene TRBJ1-3; D is undetermined. The V end lost 0 bases, the J end lost 0 bases, and 9 bases lay between the germline ends. Germline CDR1 reads SNHLY; CDR2 reads FYNNEI. The CDR3 totals 16 residues. CDR3 protein: CASSEARQPSGNTIYF. The CDR3 DNA is TGTGCCAGCAGTGAAGCGCGACAACCCTCTGGAAACACCATATATTTT.

This clone occurred once. CDR3 region: CASSVVGAIRETQYF. The DNA of the CDR3 is TGTGCCAGCAGCGTAGTGGGGGCCATTCGGGAGACCCAGTACTTC. The V gene is TRBV9, the J gene TRBJ2-5; possibly TRBD1 for D (6 bases). CDR1 is SGDLS, CDR2 YYNGEE, per germline. The CDR3 runs 15 residues. Trimming stripped 0 bases from V and 5 bases from J, with 14 bases between.

V usage is TRBV5-5 and J usage is TRBJ1-3; TRBD1 matches 7 bases. CDR1 is SGHKS, CDR2 YYEKEE, per germline (reference sequence). The V segment lost 5 bases and the J segment 0 bases; nucleotides outside the gene matches: 5. The length of the CDR3 is 15 residues. The CDR3 sequence is CASSRGDSSGNTIYF. The CDR3 bases are TGTGCCAGCAGTAGGGGGGACAGCTCTGGAAACACCATATATTTT.

The gene calls are TRBV11-2 and TRBJ2-2; weak D call: TRBD1 (5 bases). The V end lost 4 bases, the J end lost 5 bases, and 23 bases lay between the germline ends. The CDR3 loop spans 18 amino acids. Germline V gene lookup returns CDR1 SGHAT and CDR2 FQNNGV. This chain's CDR3 is CASSSRVQDPRVTGELFF. As DNA, the CDR3 is TGTGCCAGCAGCTCTAGGGTACAGGACCCGAGAGTTACCGGGGAGCTGTTTTTT. Complete variable domain (other parts from reference TRBV11-2 and TRBJ2-2): EAGVAQSPRYKIIEKRQSVAFWCNPISGHATLYWYQQILGQGPKLLIQFQNNGVVDDSQLPKDRFSAERLKGVDSTLKIQPAKLEDSAVYLCASSSRVQDPRVTGELFFGEGSRLTVL.

CDR3 protein: CASSLLRGSYEQYF. DNA for the CDR3: TGTGCCAGCAGCCTGTTGCGGGGCTCCTACGAGCAGTACTTC. The genes are TRBV6-1 and TRBJ2-7; perhaps TRBD2 as D (6 bases). The CDR3 has 14 amino acids. V lost 6 bases, J lost 0 bases, and 12 bases lay in between. Germline lookup yields CDR1 MNHNS and CDR2 SASEGT.

This clone came up once. This chain connects TRBV25-1 to TRBJ1-2; unclear D gene. The CDR3 spans 14 residues. CDR1 is MGHDK, CDR2 SYGVNS, per germline. V lost 2 bases, J lost 7 bases, and 14 bases lay in between. The CDR3 DNA follows: TGTGCCAGCAGTGAACGTAGGGAGACGGCTGGCTACACCTTC. Translating it yields CASSERRETAGYTF.

The J gene is TRBJ2-3, the V gene TRBV5-1; TRBD2 aligns across 9 bases. The CDR3 is made up of 16 amino acids. Germline V gene lookup returns CDR1 SGHRS and CDR2 YFSETQ. The junction had 6 bases not matched to a gene; V was cut back by 0 bases and J by 4 bases. The chain's CDR3 is CASSLGASGKADTQYF. The CDR3 bases are TGCGCCAGCAGCTTGGGGGCTAGCGGGAAAGCAGATACGCAGTATTTT.

This clone was seen a single time. This sequence joins TRBV5-5 and TRBJ2-2; 9 bases agree with TRBD1. There are 14 residues in the CDR3. Per the germline V gene, CDR1 is SGHKS and CDR2 is YYEKEE (reference sequence). For the CDR3, the DNA is TGTGCTGGGGGGACAGGGAGTTTCGCCGGGGAGCTGTTTTTT. It yields the protein CAGGTGSFAGELFF.

This clone was seen just once. The chain uses TRBV19 and TRBJ2-1, with a tentative D call TRBD2 (5 bases). Germline CDR1 LNHDA, CDR2 SQIVND (reference sequence). V dropped 3 bases and J dropped 9 bases, with 12 bases sitting between them. The CDR3 is 13 amino acids. The CDR3 DNA is TGTGCCAGTAGTATTAATGCCGAGGGTGAGCAGTTCTTC. Protein sequence: CASSINAEGEQFF.

The chain carries TRBV6-5 and TRBJ2-5, with D possibly being TRBD1 (5 bases). In germline, CDR1 is MNHEY, CDR2 SVGAGI. V was cut by 6 bases and J by 6 bases, with 14 bases left in between. The CDR3 contains 13 residues. The CDR3 DNA reads as TGTGCCAGCAGCCCCTCGCAGGGAAAGACCCAGTACTTC. This translates into CASSPSQGKTQYF.

The V call is TRBV2, the J call TRBJ2-5, with 7 bases identical to TRBD2. CDR1 and CDR2 (germline): SNHLY, FYNNEI. V shed 4 bases and J 2 bases; nucleotides not matched to a gene: 7. The CDR3 runs to 15 residues. In DNA, the CDR3 is TGTGCCAGCAGTGCCGTCGGACTAGTACAAGAGACCCAGTACTTC. It codes for CASSAVGLVQETQYF.

The rearrangement joins TRBV30 to TRBJ1-2; D unresolved. The CDR3 has 13 residues. The germline V and J ends were trimmed by 3 bases and 3 bases, with 11 bases remaining between them. Germline-derived CDR1 and CDR2 are GTSNPN and SVGIG (reference sequence). In DNA, the CDR3 is TGTGCCTGGAGGAGGGAGGTGGACTATGGCTACACCTTC. It codes for CAWRREVDYGYTF.

This clone appeared a single time. The chain joins TRBV28 to TRBJ2-7; D call uncertain. The CDR3 extends over 15 amino acids. Germline V gives CDR1 MDHEN, CDR2 SYDVKM. Trimming left V 4 bases short and J 2 bases short, with 15 bases between. The CDR3 spells CASSSPPTFTYEQYF. CDR3 in DNA: TGTGCCAGCAGTTCCCCCCCCACATTTACCTACGAGCAGTACTTC.

On this clone itself: A read error may account for a junction end that differs from germline. This rearrangement joins TRBV5-1 to TRBJ2-5; 7 bases match TRBD2. CDR3 length: 15 amino acids. CDR1 SGHRS and CDR2 YFSETQ come from the germline V gene. CDR3 protein: CASSLIAGEGEAQYF. The CDR3 nucleotides read TGCGCCAGCAGCTTGATAGCGGGCGAGGGAGAGGCCCAGTACTTC. The entire variable domain, with the rest obtained from reference TRBV5-1 and TRBJ2-5, is as follows: KAGVTQTPRYLIKTRGQQVTLSCSPISGHRSVSWYQQTPGQGLQFLFEYFSETQRNKGNFPGRFSGRQFSNSRSEMNVSTLELGDSALYLCASSLIAGEGEAQYFGPGTRLLVL.

The rearrangement joins TRBV6-6 to TRBJ2-7; possible D gene TRBD2, 6 bases. The CDR3 runs 12 residues. The germline V gene encodes CDR1 MNHNY and CDR2 SVGAGI (reference sequence). Trimming removed 4 bases from V and 4 bases from J, with 8 bases in between. The CDR3 sequence: CASSFREYEQYF. The CDR3 DNA is TGTGCCAGCAGTTTCCGGGAGTACGAGCAGTACTTC.

The chain employs TRBV11-3 and TRBJ2-2; tentatively, D is TRBD1 (5 bases). V was clipped by 7 bases and J by 4 bases, with 7 bases between them. Germline assignment: CDR1 SGHNT and CDR2 YENEEA. The CDR3 is made up of 12 amino acids. The CDR3 reads CASNRGTGELFF. The CDR3 DNA sequence: TGTGCCAGCAATAGGGGCACCGGGGAGCTGTTTTTT.

V and J are TRBV19 and TRBJ2-2; the match to TRBD2 covers 7 bases. CDR3 length equals 15 residues. Germline V lookup: CDR1 LNHDA, CDR2 SQIVND (reference sequence). V trimming: 10 bases; J trimming: 0 bases; junction bases outside the gene matches: 8. In DNA, the CDR3 is TGTGCCACGGGGGGTCGGGTCGCGAACACCGGGGAGCTGTTTTTT. Encoded protein: CATGGRVANTGELFF.

This chain uses TRBV6-1 with TRBJ1-1; D gene uncertain. V was shortened by 6 bases and J by 10 bases, with 21 bases between the two germline ends. Germline V gives CDR1 MNHNS, CDR2 SASEGT. CDR3 length equals 14 residues. In nucleotides, the CDR3 is TGTGCCAGCAGGCTTCCGGGAACCACTCCCAGAGCTTTCTTT. This sequence encodes CASRLPGTTPRAFF.

The rearrangement uses TRBV25-1 and TRBJ2-7, with D unresolved. V was cut by 3 bases and J by 2 bases, with 5 bases left in between. CDR3 size: 12 residues. Germline assignment: CDR1 MGHDK and CDR2 SYGVNS. CDR3: CASSDRAYEQYF. CDR3 nucleotide sequence: TGTGCCAGCAGTGACCGAGCCTACGAGCAGTACTTC.

The genes are TRBV27 and TRBJ1-5, with D maybe TRBD1 (6 bases). The CDR3 covers 15 residues. Germline V gene lookup returns CDR1 MNHEY and CDR2 SMNVEV (reference sequence). V was clipped by 1 base and J by 4 bases, with 11 bases between them. CDR3 DNA sequence: TGTGCCAGCAGTTTATATCTGGGGGCTAATCAGCCCCAGCATTTT. It specifies CASSLYLGANQPQHF.

This chain uses TRBV11-2 with TRBJ2-7; maybe TRBD2 (6 bases). This CDR3 has 14 amino acids. The germline V gene encodes CDR1 SGHAT and CDR2 FQNNGV. With 3 bases removed from V and 7 bases from J, the gap between germline ends came to 16 bases. CDR3 nucleotides: TGTGCCAGCAGCTTCCTAGCGCGACCTCTTGAGCAGTACTTC. This sequence encodes CASSFLARPLEQYF.

V gene TRBV7-8 combines with J gene TRBJ2-1; D gene unclear. Trimming left V 1 base short and J 13 bases short, with 8 bases between. CDR3 length: 11 amino acids. Germline V gene lookup returns CDR1 SGHVS and CDR2 FQNEAQ. CDR3 nucleotides: TGTGCCAGCAGCTTAGGGGCAGTACAGTTCTTC. As protein: CASSLGAVQFF.

The chain employs TRBV30 and TRBJ1-5, with 8 bases matching TRBD1. The CDR3 spans 14 residues. After removal of 3 bases from V and 4 bases from J, the junction contained 5 bases not matched to a gene. In germline, CDR1 is GTSNPN, CDR2 SVGIG (reference sequence). CDR3 amino acids: CAWRRTGRNQPQHF. In DNA form, the CDR3 reads TGTGCCTGGAGGCGGACAGGGAGAAATCAGCCCCAGCATTTT.

The rearrangement uses TRBV5-1 and TRBJ2-7; 13 nucleotides match TRBD2. V was pared by 4 bases and J by 2 bases, with 3 bases of the junction left unmatched. CDR3 length equals 15 residues. CDR1 SGHRS and CDR2 YFSETQ come from the germline V gene. This CDR3 reads CASSPGTSGTYEQYF. The CDR3 DNA sequence: TGCGCCAGCAGCCCGGGGACTAGCGGGACCTACGAGCAGTACTTC.

This chain links TRBV27 with TRBJ2-7, with TRBD2 matching 8 bases. The CDR3 length is 17 residues. CDR1 and CDR2 (germline): MNHEY, SMNVEV (reference sequence). V gave up 2 bases and J gave up 1 base; unmatched junction bases: 10. The CDR3 DNA follows: TGTGCCAGCAGTTTAAAGGGAGTAGCGGGATTTTCCTACGAGCAGTACTTC. Translated, it gives CASSLKGVAGFSYEQYF.

V usage is TRBV5-6 and J usage is TRBJ1-1; 8 positions match TRBD1. The CDR3 runs 15 residues. Germline values: CDR1 SGHDT, CDR2 YYEEEE. The trim removed 4 bases at V and 2 bases at J, leaving 7 bases unmatched. The CDR3 loop reads CASSIGDRPNTEAFF. DNA for the CDR3: TGTGCCAGCAGCATTGGGGACAGGCCTAACACTGAAGCTTTCTTT.